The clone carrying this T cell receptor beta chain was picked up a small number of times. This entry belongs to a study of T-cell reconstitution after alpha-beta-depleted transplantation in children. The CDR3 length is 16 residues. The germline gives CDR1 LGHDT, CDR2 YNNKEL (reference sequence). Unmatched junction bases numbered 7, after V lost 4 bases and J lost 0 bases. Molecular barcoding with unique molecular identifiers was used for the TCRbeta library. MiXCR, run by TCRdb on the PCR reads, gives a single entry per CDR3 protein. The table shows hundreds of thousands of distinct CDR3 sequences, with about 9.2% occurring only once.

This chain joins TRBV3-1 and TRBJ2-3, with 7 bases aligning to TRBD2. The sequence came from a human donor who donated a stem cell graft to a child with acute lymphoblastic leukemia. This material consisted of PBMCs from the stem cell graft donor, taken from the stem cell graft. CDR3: CASSPESGLSTDTQYF. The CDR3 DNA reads TGTGCCAGCAGCCCGGAGTCGGGACTAAGCACAGATACGCAGTATTTT.